This T cell receptor (beta chain) was identified during a study of metastatic and nonmetastatic thyroid tumors. Background on the study: Thyroid patients, malignant and benign, had repertoires compared across blood and tumor or nodule tissue.

Trimming stripped 10 bases from V and 0 bases from J, with 14 bases between. The germline gives CDR1 SEHNR, CDR2 FQNEAQ (reference sequence). This CDR3 spans 14 amino acids. Original handling: Between-group CDR3 differences, defined by clinicopathological status, yielded a distant-metastasis classifier for papillary thyroid cancer. With MiXCR, TCRdb reprocessed the PCR reads. These V and J calls rely on TCRdb rather than the paper's analysis. The sample lists about 35,000 clones; approximately 20% were seen once. No patient received treatment before thyroid surgery. This clone was seen repeatedly, ten times or more. No antigen is known for it. Study-level findings and limits: Relative to benign nodules, malignant thyroid tumors were reportedly characterized by significantly elevated TCR beta diversity in blood and tumor.

The chain links TRBV7-9 to TRBJ2-3; D not resolved. Sample: blood. The TCR sequence derives from a female donor with papillary thyroid cancer or a benign thyroid nodule (not recorded which). Some clones in this sample may be carry-over from other donors' samples. This CDR3 is CATHPFSSTDTQYF. CDR3 sequence (DNA): TGTGCCACTCACCCCTTTTCTAGCACAGATACGCAGTATTTT.